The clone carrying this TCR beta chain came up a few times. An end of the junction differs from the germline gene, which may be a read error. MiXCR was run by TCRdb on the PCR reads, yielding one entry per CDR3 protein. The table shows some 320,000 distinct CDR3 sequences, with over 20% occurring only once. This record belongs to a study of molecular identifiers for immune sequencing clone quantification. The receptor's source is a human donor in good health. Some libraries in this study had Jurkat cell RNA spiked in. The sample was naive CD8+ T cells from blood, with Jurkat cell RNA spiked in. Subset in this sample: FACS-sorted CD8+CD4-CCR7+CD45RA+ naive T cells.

This CDR3 is CASSRDRIPYSNQPQHF. For the CDR3, the DNA is TGTGCCAGCAGTCGCGACAGGATTCCTTATAGCAATCAGCCCCAACATTTT. V usage is TRBV6-6 and J usage is TRBJ1-5; D is perhaps TRBD1 (6 bases). CDR3 length equals 17 residues. CDR1 and CDR2 (germline): MNHNY, SVGAGI (reference sequence).